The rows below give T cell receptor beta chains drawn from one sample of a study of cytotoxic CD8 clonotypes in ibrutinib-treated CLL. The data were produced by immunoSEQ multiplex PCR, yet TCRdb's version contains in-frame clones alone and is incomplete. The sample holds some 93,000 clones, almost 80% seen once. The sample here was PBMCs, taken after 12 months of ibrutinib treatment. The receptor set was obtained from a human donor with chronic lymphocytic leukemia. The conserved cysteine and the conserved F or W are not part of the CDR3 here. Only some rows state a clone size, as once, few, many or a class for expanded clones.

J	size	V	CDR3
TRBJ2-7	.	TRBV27	ASTGTGSNEQY
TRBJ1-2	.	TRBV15	ATSRDGQGGYT
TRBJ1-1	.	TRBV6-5	ASSSGTANTEAF
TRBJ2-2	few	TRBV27	ASSFGTSSGELF
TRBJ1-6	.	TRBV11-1	ASSDRDHNSPLH
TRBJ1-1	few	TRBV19	ASSRDRGTEAF
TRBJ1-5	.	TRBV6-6	ASSPGGSNQPQH
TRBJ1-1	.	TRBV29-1	SVVHGTPNTEAF
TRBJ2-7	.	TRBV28	ASSLRVSEQY
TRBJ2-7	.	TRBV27	ASSLVIRGTEQY
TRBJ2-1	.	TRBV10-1	ASSESGTVHEQF
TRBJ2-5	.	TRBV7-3	ASSLGVEGETQY
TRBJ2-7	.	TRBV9	ASSVAGTAYEQY
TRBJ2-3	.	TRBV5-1	ASSPARRSTDTQY
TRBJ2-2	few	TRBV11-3	ASRWDAVGGELF
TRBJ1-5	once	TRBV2	ASSEALQVGQPQH
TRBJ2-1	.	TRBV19	ASSIKGDPAREQF
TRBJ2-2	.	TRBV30	AWSGGWESGELF
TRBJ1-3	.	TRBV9	ASSVGKSGNTIY
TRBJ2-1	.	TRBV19	ASSSHGLAGVYNEQF